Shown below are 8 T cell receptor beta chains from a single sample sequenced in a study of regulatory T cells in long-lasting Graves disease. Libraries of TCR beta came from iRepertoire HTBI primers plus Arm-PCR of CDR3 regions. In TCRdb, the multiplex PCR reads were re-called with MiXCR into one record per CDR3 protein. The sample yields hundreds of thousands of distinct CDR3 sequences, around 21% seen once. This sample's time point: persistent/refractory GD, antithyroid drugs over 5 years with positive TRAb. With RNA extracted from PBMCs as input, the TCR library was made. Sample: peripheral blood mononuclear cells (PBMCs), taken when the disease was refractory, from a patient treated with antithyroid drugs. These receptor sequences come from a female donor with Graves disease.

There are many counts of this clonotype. This CDR3 reads CASTRDREYSSYEQYF. DNA for the CDR3: TGTGCCAGCACCAGAGACCGGGAATACAGCTCCTACGAGCAGTACTTC. The chain joins TRBV6-1 to TRBJ2-7; possibly TRBD2 for D (5 bases). With 7 bases removed from V and 0 bases from J, the gap between germline ends came to 19 bases. CDR1 is MNHNS and CDR2 is SASEGT in the germline V gene. This CDR3 has 16 amino acids.

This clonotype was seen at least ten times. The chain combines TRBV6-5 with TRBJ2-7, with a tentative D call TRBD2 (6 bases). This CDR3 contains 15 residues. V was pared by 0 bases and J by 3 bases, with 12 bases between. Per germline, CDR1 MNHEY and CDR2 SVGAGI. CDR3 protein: CASSYSGGPIYEQYF. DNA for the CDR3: TGTGCCAGCAGTTACTCGGGGGGACCCATCTACGAGCAGTACTTC.

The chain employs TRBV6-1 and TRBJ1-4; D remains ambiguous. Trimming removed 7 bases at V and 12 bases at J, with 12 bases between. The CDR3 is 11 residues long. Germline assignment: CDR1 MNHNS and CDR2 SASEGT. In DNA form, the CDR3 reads TGTGCCAGCACCAAGGCCGGCCAACTGTTTTTT. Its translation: CASTKAGQLFF.

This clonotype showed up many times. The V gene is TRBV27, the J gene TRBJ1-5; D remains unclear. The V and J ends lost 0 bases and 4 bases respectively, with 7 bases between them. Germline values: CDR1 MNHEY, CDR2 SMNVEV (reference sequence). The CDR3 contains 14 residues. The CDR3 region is CASSLSRRNQPQHF. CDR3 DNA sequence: TGTGCCAGCAGTTTATCGCGAAGAAATCAGCCCCAGCATTTT.

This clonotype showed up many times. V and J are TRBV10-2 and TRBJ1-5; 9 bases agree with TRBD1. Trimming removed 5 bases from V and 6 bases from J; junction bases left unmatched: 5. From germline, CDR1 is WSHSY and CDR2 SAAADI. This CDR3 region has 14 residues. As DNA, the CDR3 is TGCGCCAGCAGTACCGGGACAGGGCCTCAGCCCCAGCATTTT. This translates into CASSTGTGPQPQHF.

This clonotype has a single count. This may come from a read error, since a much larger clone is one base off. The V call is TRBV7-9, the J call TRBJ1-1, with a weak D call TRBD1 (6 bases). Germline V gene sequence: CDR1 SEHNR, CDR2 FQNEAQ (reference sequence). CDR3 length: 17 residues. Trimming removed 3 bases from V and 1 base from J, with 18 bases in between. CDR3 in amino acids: CASSLEGTWTPNTEAFF. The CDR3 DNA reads TGTGCCAGCAGCTTGGAGGGGACATGGACACCGAACACTGAAGCTTTCTTT.

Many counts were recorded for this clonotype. CDR3 amino acids: CASSPSGEKLFF. CDR3 nucleotide sequence: TGTGCCAGCTCACCATCGGGTGAAAAACTGTTTTTT. This chain joins TRBV18 and TRBJ1-4; D not certain. The CDR3 covers 12 residues. CDR1 is KGHSH, CDR2 LQKENI, per germline. V was clipped by 2 bases and J by 7 bases, with 5 bases between them.

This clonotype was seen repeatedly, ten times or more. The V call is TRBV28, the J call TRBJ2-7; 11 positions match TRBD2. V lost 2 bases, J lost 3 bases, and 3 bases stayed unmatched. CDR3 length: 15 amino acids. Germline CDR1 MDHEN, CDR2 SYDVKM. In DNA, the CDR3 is TGTGCCAGCAGTTTAGGGACTAGCGGCTTCTACGAGCAGTACTTC. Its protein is CASSLGTSGFYEQYF.